This TCR beta chain was captured by sequencing in a study of T cells in Graves' hyperthyroidism and ophthalmopathy. Findings and caveats of the study: Stable hyperthyroidism was told apart from ophthalmopathy by a model built on 13 V-J features.

The study enrolled patients aged 18 to 65 with newly diagnosed hyperthyroidism of under 2 months' duration. Patients with uncontrolled infections, other autoimmune diseases, pregnancy or lactation were excluded. The PBMCs had their origin in roughly 9.8 ml of fresh peripheral blood. At least ten counts were recorded for this clonotype. The target antigen is unknown. The source material, RNA transcripts, was used to amplify TCR beta CDR3 regions. First-round RT-PCR targeting the TCR CDR3 was performed with the HTBI primer set. TCRdb recomputed calls from the multiplex PCR reads with MiXCR, one row per CDR3 protein. The repertoire holds under 650,000 distinct CDR3 sequences, with 16% as singletons. CDR1 is SGHVS, CDR2 FQNEAQ, per germline. The CDR3 sequence is 18 residues long. J was trimmed by 2 bases and V by 1 base; bases with no gene match: 11.

The TCR sequence derives from a woman in her twenties or thirties with Graves' hyperthyroidism. Source material: blood. The chain joins TRBV7-8 to TRBJ2-4; 7 bases map to TRBD2. CDR3 in DNA: TGTGCCAGCAGCTTAGTTAATCTGGGAGGGCCATCCAAAAACATTCAGTACTTC. Translation gives CASSLVNLGGPSKNIQYF. Filled out from reference TRBV7-8 and TRBJ2-4, the complete variable domain reads GAGVSQSPRYKVAKRGQDVALRCDPISGHVSLFWYQQALGQGPEFLTYFQNEAQLDKSGLPSDRFFAERPEGSVSTLKIQRTQQEDSAVYLCASSLVNLGGPSKNIQYFGAGTRLSVL.